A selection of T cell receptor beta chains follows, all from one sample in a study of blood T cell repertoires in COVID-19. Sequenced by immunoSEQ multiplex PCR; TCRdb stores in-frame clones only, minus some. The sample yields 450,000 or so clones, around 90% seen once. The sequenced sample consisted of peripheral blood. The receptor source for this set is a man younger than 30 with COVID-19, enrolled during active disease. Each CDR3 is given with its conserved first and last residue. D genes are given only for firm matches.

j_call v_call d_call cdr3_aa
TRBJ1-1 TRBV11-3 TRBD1 CASSPDRGGTEAFF
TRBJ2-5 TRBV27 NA CASRSAAYQETQYF
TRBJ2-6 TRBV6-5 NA CASSYSTGSGANVLTF
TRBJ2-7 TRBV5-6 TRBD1 CASSFWDREYEQYF
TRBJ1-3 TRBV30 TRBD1 CAWRPGTGRNTIYF
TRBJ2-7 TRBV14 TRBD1 CASSHKGQKSNEQYF
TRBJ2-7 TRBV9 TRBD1 CASSVEGQGVEQYF
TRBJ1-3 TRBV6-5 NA CASRPIRGTGNTIYF
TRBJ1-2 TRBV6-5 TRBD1 CVLRGQGIYGYTF
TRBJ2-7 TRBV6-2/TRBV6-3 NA CASTYGSSYEQYF
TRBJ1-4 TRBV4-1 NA CASSQERDRGTNEKLFF
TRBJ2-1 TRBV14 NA CASSQVRIDEQFF
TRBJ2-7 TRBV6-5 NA CASSYGEGVYEQYF
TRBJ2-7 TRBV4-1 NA CASSQVGGADEQYF
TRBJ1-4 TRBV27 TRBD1 CASSAGQAGEKLFF
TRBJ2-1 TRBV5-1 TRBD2 CASSLGLAGGNEQFF
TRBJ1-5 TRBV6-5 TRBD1 CASSSDRDSNQPQHF
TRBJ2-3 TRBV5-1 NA CASSFSNGVTDTQYF
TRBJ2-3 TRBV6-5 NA CASSSSSRSSTDTQYF
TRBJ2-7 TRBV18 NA CASSPPVRGAYEQYF
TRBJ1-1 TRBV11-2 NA CASSLDGAGLNTEAFF
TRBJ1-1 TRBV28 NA CASTGPGMNTEAFF
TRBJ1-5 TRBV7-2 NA CASSLAGGGQPQHF
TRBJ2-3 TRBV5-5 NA CASSSLMPDTQYF
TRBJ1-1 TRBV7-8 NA CASSSQGLGNTEAFF
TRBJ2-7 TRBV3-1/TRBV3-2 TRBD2 CASSQEKERGSYEQYF
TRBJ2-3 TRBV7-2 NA CASSSNLGYTQYF
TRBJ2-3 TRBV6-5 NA CASSYAGTSTDTQYF
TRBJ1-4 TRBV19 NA CASSVTAATNEKLFF
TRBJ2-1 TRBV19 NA CASSISGGSPYNEQFF
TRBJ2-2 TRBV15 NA CATSRRGSPGELFF
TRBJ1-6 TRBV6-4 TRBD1 CASSPDRTGGTLHF
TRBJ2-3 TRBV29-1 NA CSVAGRSTDTQYF
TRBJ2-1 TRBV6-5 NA CATRGRQAGDNEQFF
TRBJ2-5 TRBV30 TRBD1 CAWGGLGTGQETQYF
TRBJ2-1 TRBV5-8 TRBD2 CASSPGGASGSLYNEQFF
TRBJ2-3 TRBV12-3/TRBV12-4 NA CASGITGFTQYF
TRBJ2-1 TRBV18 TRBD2 CASSPGLANEQFF
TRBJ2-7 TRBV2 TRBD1 CASRPWTGVPHEQYF
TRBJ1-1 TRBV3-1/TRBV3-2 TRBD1 CASSPVTGGYSTEAFF
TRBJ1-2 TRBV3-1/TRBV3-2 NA CASSQGSGTPYGYTF
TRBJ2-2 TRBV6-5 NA CASIVQATTGELFF
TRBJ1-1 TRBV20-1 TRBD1 CSATQGGEAFF
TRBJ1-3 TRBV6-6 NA CASSYSRSVSGNTIYF
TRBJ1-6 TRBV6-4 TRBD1 CASSQGDDNSPLHF
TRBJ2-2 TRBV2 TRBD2 CASSQGLADGELFF
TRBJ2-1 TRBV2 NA CASSEASAHNEQFF
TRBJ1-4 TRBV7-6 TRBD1 CASSPTRGLANEKLFF
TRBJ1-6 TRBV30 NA CAWRITGRSSPLHF
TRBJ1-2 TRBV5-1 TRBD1 CASSSGTVGYTF
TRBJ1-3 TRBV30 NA CAWSDNTGNTIYF
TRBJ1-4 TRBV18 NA CASSLENEKLFF
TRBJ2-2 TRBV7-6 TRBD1 CASSLSTGGVTGELFF
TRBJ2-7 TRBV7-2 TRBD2 CASSLAGTSGYYEQYF
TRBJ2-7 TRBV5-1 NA CASSYGRGYEQYF